This T cell receptor (beta chain) came from a study of cytomegalovirus exposure and HLA in healthy donors. Researchers ran the PCR with 60 Vbeta and 13 Jbeta primers. Only in-frame clones appear in the TCRdb table, and some are missing; sequencing was by immunoSEQ multiplex PCR. The data show about 150,000 clones, about four fifths seen once. Germline CDR1 is KGHSH and CDR2 is LQKENI. The CDR3 spans 17 residues. Germline trimming cut 3 bases from V and 8 bases from J; bases unmatched to any gene: 9. What was sequenced was PBMCs. The rearrangement uses TRBV18 and TRBJ2-1, with 14 bases aligning to TRBD2. The receptor's source is a man younger than 30 in good health and CMV-seronegative. The CDR3: CASSPRLAGGRFDEQFF. The CDR3 DNA follows: TGTGCCAGCTCACCCCGACTAGCGGGGGGGAGGTTTGATGAGCAGTTCTTC. Complete variable domain (other parts from reference TRBV18 and TRBJ2-1): NAGVMQNPRHLVRRRGQEARLRCSPMKGHSHVYWYRQLPEEGLKFMVYLQKENIIDESGMPKERFSAEFPKEGPSILRIQQVVRGDSAAYFCASSPRLAGGRFDEQFFGPGTRLTVL.